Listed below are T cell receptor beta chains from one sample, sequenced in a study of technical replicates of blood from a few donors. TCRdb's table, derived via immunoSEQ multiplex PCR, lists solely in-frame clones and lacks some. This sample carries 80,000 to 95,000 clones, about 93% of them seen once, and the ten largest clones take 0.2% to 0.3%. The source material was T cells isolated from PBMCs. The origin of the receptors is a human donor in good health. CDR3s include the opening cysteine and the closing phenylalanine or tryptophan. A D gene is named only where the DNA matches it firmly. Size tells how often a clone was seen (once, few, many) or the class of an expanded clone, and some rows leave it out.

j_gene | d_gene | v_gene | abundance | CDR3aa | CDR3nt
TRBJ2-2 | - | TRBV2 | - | CASGAGFANTGELFF | TGTGCCAGCGGCGCAGGGTTCGCGAACACCGGGGAGCTGTTTTTT
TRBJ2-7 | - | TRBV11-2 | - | CASSPLSGRGPYEQYF | TGTGCCAGCAGCCCACTTTCCGGCAGGGGCCCCTACGAGCAGTACTTC
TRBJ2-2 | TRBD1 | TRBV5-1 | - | CASSLGTGQTGELFF | TGCGCCAGCAGCTTGGGGACAGGGCAAACCGGGGAGCTGTTTTTT
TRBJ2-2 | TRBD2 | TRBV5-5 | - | CASSLYIAGANTGELFF | TGTGCCAGCAGCTTGTACATAGCGGGAGCGAACACCGGGGAGCTGTTTTTT
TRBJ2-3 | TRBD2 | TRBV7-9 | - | CASSRRASGGQDTQYF | TGTGCCAGCAGCCGCCGGGCTAGCGGGGGGCAAGATACGCAGTATTTT
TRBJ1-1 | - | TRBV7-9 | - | CASSLVQGNTEAFF | TGTGCCAGCAGCTTAGTGCAGGGAAACACTGAAGCTTTCTTT
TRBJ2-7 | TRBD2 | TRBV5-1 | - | CASSLALGGRVYEQYF | TGCGCCAGCAGCTTGGCCCTGGGCGGGAGGGTCTACGAGCAGTACTTC
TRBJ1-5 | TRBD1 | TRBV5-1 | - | CASSLAGTAYQPQHF | TGCGCCAGCAGCTTGGCCGGGACAGCGTATCAGCCCCAGCATTTT
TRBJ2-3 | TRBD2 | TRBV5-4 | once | CASSPKRDLTDTQYF | TGTGCCAGCAGCCCGAAGCGGGATCTAACAGATACGCAGTATTTT
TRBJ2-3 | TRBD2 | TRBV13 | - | CASSPTSGGASTDTQYF | TGTGCCAGCAGCCCGACTAGCGGGGGGGCTAGCACAGATACGCAGTATTTT
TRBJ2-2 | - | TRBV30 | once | CAWSLTGELFF | TGTGCCTGGAGTTTAACCGGGGAGCTGTTTTTT
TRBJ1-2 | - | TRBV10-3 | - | CAIRMGQFPGYTF | TGTGCCATCAGAATGGGACAATTCCCCGGCTACACCTTC
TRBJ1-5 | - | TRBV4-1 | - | CASSQGSRTGSNQPQHF | TGCGCCAGCAGCCAAGGAAGCCGGACGGGGAGCAATCAGCCCCAGCATTTT
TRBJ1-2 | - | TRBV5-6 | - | CASSSEHLPGSNYGYTF | TGTGCCAGCAGCTCGGAACATCTTCCGGGATCTAACTATGGCTACACCTTC
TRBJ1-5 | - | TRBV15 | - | CATSPDSNQPQHF | TGTGCCACCAGCCCAGATAGCAATCAGCCCCAGCATTTT
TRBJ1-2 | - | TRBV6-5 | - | CASGETNRVVYGYTF | TGTGCCAGCGGGGAGACCAACAGGGTTGTGTATGGCTACACCTTC
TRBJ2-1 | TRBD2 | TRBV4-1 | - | CASSQDLAGGPFEQFF | TGCGCCAGCAGCCAAGATCTAGCGGGGGGGCCTTTTGAGCAGTTCTTC
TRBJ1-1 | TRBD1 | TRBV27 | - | CASSQGAGTEAFF | TGTGCCAGCAGCCAGGGGGCTGGAACTGAAGCTTTCTTT
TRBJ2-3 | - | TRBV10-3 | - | CAISAPGSGRLGGPSTDTQYF | TGTGCCATCAGTGCACCAGGGAGTGGGCGACTAGGCGGCCCCAGCACAGATACGCAGTATTTT
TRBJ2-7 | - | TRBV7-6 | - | CASSLAKTWEQYF | TGTGCCAGCAGCTTAGCGAAGACATGGGAGCAGTACTTC
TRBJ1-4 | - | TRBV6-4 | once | CASRDNYNEKLFF | TGTGCCAGCAGGGACAACTATAATGAAAAACTGTTTTTT
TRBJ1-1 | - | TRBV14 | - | CASSQDFANRAKNTEAFF | TGTGCCAGCAGCCAAGATTTTGCGAACAGGGCCAAGAACACTGAAGCTTTCTTT
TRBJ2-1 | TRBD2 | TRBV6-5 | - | CASSLGLAHNEQFF | TGTGCCAGCAGTTTGGGACTAGCCCACAATGAGCAGTTCTTC
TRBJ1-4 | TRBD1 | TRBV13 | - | CASSPRQGTNEKLFF | TGTGCCAGCAGCCCCCGACAGGGGACTAATGAAAAACTGTTTTTT
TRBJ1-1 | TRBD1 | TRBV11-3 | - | CASSLDRVGSEAFF | TGTGCCAGCAGCTTGGACAGGGTTGGAAGCGAAGCTTTCTTT
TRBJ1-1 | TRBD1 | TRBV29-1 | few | CSVGQGPNTEAFF | TGCAGCGTGGGACAGGGCCCGAACACTGAAGCTTTCTTT
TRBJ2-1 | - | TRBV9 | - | CASSVAEYNEQFF | TGTGCCAGCAGCGTTGCGGAGTACAATGAGCAGTTCTTC
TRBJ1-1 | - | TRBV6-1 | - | CASSEEYGVNTEAFF | TGTGCCAGCAGTGAAGAATACGGAGTGAACACTGAAGCTTTCTTT
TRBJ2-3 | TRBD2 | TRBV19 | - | CASSIAGGMADTQYF | TGTGCCAGTAGTATCGCGGGGGGTATGGCAGATACGCAGTATTTT
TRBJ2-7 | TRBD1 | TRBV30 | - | CAWSLFGQADYEQYF | TGTGCCTGGAGTCTTTTTGGACAGGCCGACTACGAGCAGTACTTC
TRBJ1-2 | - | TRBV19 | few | CASSYRPGAHLYGYTF | TGTGCCAGTAGTTACCGTCCAGGCGCCCACCTCTATGGCTACACCTTC
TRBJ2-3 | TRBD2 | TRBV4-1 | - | CASSQVLREATDTQYF | TGCGCCAGCAGCCAAGTTCTCCGGGAGGCTACAGATACGCAGTATTTT
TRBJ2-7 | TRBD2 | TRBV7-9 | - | CASSSLPASGDTYEQYF | TGTGCCAGCAGCTCCCTACCCGCTAGCGGGGACACCTACGAGCAGTACTTC
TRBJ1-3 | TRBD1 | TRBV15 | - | CATSRDPVQGARDTIYF | TGTGCCACCAGCAGAGATCCTGTACAGGGGGCCAGAGACACCATATATTTT
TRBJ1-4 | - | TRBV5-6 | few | CASNYWGVNEKLFF | TGTGCCAGCAACTACTGGGGGGTAAATGAAAAACTGTTTTTT
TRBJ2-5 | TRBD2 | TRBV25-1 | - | CASSEYFSTSGSKETQYF | TGTGCCAGCAGTGAATACTTCTCGACTAGCGGGTCAAAAGAGACCCAGTACTTC
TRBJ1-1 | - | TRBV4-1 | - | CASSQAGGPRRAEAFF | TGCGCCAGCAGCCAAGCGGGGGGGCCACGGAGAGCTGAAGCTTTCTTT
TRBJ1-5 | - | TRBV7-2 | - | CASSQDGYQPQHF | TGTGCCAGCAGCCAAGACGGGTATCAGCCCCAGCATTTT
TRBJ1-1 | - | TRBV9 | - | CASSISRGKNTEAFF | TGTGCCAGCAGCATAAGTCGGGGGAAGAACACTGAAGCTTTCTTT
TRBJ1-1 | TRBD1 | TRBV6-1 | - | CASSDRQGAKTEAFF | TGTGCCAGCAGTGATAGACAGGGGGCGAAGACTGAAGCTTTCTTT
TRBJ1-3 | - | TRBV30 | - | CAWMRGLSSGNTIYF | TGTGCCTGGATGCGGGGATTGAGCTCTGGAAACACCATATATTTT
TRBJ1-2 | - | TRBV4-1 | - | CASSQDRDLQGYF | TGCGCCAGCAGCCAAGATAGGGATTTGCAGGGCTACTTC
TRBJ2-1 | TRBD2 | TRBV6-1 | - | CASKRLAGNEQFF | TGTGCCAGCAAAAGACTAGCGGGGAATGAGCAGTTCTTC
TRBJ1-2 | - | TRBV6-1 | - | CALRVGSTYGYTF | TGTGCCCTTAGGGTGGGGAGTACCTATGGCTACACCTTC
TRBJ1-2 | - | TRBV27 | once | CATRSTGKWTHGYTF | TGTGCCACCAGAAGTACAGGGAAGTGGACTCATGGCTACACCTTC
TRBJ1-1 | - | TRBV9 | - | CASSVRSGVDTEAFF | TGTGCCAGCAGCGTAAGATCAGGGGTGGACACTGAAGCTTTCTTT
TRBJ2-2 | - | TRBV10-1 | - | CASRDSNTGELFF | TGCGCCAGCAGGGACAGTAACACCGGGGAGCTGTTTTTT
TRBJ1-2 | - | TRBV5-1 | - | CASSFRATRDGYTF | TGCGCCAGCAGCTTCAGGGCTACCAGGGATGGCTACACCTTC
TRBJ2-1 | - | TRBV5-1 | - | CASLEPGQGYNEQFF | TGCGCCAGCCTTGAACCGGGACAAGGGTACAATGAGCAGTTCTTC
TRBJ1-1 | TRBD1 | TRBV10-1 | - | CARRTGEAFF | TGCGCCAGACGGACAGGGGAAGCTTTCTTT
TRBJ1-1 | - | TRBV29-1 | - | CSIERGLLNTEAFF | TGCAGCATTGAGCGCGGACTTTTGAACACTGAAGCTTTCTTT
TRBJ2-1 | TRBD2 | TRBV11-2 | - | CASSVEVASGYNEQFF | TGTGCCAGCAGCGTAGAGGTGGCTAGCGGATACAATGAGCAGTTCTTC
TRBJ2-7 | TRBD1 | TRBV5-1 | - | CASNLARQGDSYEQYF | TGCGCCAGCAACTTGGCAAGACAGGGCGATAGCTACGAGCAGTACTTC
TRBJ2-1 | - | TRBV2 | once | CASTGSELDEQFF | TGTGCCAGCACGGGGTCTGAGTTAGATGAGCAGTTCTTC